This T cell receptor (beta chain) was profiled in a study of T cell responses to AZD1222 COVID-19 vaccine. As for the study in general: The analysis combined second doses at about 4 or about 12 weeks.

Study-wide results and limits: Females made up more of the donors, who were largely white British, and clonal diversity may have come out too low. With two AZD1222 doses given, Spike-specific TCR breadth and depth both rose. Repertoire sampling happened only post peak T cell response.

Turning to this clone: Its antigen remains unidentified.

Assay used: immunoSEQ multiplex PCR; TCRdb lists only in-frame clones, some missing. The table includes about 150,000 clones, under 95% detected once. The material sequenced was peripheral blood, taken on day 0 of AZD1222 vaccination. This TCR came from an adult in good health.

CDR3: CASRADSGRQNNEQFF. In DNA form, the CDR3 reads TGTGCCAGCAGAGCTGATAGCGGGCGTCAAAACAATGAGCAGTTCTTC. The V gene is TRBV28, the J gene TRBJ2-1, with 7 nucleotides matching TRBD2. V shed 6 bases, J shed 5 bases, and the junction held 13 bases outside the gene matches. Per germline, CDR1 MDHEN and CDR2 SYDVKM. The CDR3 has 16 amino acids.